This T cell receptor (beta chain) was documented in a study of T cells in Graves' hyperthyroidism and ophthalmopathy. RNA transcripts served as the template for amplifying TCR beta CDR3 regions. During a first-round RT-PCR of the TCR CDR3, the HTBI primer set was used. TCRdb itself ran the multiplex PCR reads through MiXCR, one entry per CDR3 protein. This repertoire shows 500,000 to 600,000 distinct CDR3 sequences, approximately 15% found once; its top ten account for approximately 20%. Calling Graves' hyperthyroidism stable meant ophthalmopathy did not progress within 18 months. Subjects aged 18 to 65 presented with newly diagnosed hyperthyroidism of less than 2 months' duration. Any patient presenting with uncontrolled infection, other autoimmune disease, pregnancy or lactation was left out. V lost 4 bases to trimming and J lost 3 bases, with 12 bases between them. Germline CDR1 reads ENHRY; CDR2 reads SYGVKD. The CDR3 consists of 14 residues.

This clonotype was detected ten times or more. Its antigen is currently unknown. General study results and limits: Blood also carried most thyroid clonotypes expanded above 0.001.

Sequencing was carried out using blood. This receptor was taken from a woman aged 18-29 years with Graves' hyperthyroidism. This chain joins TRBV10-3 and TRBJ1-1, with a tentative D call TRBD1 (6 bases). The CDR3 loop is CAISGVRGDTEAFF. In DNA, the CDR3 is TGTGCCATCAGTGGGGTCAGGGGTGACACTGAAGCTTTCTTT.